The 13 T cell receptor beta chains presented below share a single source sample, sequenced in a study of cytomegalovirus exposure and HLA in healthy donors. The PCR was carried out with 60 Vbeta primers and 13 Jbeta primers. The repertoire was sequenced with immunoSEQ multiplex PCR; TCRdb's copy has only in-frame clones and lacks some. The table shows roughly 180,000 clones, with around 80% occurring only once. Input material: PBMCs. The receptors were gathered from a man younger than 30 in good health and CMV-seronegative.

The chain employs TRBV19 and TRBJ1-3, with D hard to call. Trimming took off 7 bases at V and 0 bases at J, with 13 bases between the two ends. CDR1 and CDR2 (germline): LNHDA, SQIVND (reference sequence). The CDR3 is made up of 15 amino acids. DNA of the CDR3: TGTGCCAGTAAGTCCGGCGGCTACTCTGGAAACACCATATATTTT. This sequence encodes CASKSGGYSGNTIYF.

As concerns this clone: At one end the junction does not follow the germline gene, possibly because of a read error. The chain employs TRBV4-1 and TRBJ2-5, with D perhaps TRBD1 (5 bases). Germline CDR1 and CDR2: MGHRA and YSYEKL. CDR3 length equals 15 residues. This CDR3 is CASSQGALSQETQYF. The CDR3 nucleotides are TGCGCCAGCAGTCAAGGGGCTCTGTCCCAAGAGACCCAGTACTTC.

This clone is a singleton in its sample. V usage is TRBV19 and J usage is TRBJ1-1; D is uncertain. This CDR3 spans 16 amino acids. V was clipped by 5 bases and J by 1 base, with 17 bases between them. Germline V gives CDR1 LNHDA, CDR2 SQIVND (reference sequence). In nucleotides, the CDR3 is TGTGCCAGTAGTCCCCCCCACGGGATAGGGAACACTGAAGCTTTCTTT. Amino acids: CASSPPHGIGNTEAFF.

This sequence joins TRBV5-1 and TRBJ2-7; D may be TRBD1 (7 bases). CDR3 length equals 19 residues. In germline, CDR1 is SGHRS, CDR2 YFSETQ. V shed 4 bases and J shed 3 bases, with 29 bases lying between them. The CDR3 spells CASSPLEFRGTEIGYEQYF. The CDR3 coding sequence is TGCGCCAGCAGCCCCCTAGAATTTCGGGGGACAGAGATCGGCTACGAGCAGTACTTC.

The chain combines TRBV19 with TRBJ2-7, with D perhaps matching TRBD1 (6 bases). V was trimmed by 4 bases and J by 2 bases, leaving 15 bases between them. Per germline, CDR1 LNHDA and CDR2 SQIVND (reference sequence). The CDR3 spans 15 residues. This CDR3 is CASSTRGEVTYEQYF. For the CDR3, the DNA is TGTGCCAGTAGTACCAGGGGCGAAGTAACCTACGAGCAGTACTTC.

The chain combines TRBV27 with TRBJ1-6, with a possible D match to TRBD1 (6 bases). This CDR3 is built from 14 residues. Germline assignment: CDR1 MNHEY and CDR2 SMNVEV (reference sequence). With 5 bases removed from V and 7 bases from J, the gap between germline ends came to 12 bases. The CDR3 spells CASSPRTENSPLHF. The DNA of the CDR3 is TGTGCCAGCAGTCCTCGGACAGAAAATTCACCCCTCCACTTT.

The chain joins TRBV27 to TRBJ1-5; TRBD1 matches 7 bases. CDR3 length equals 15 residues. The J segment lost 11 bases and the V segment lost 2 bases, leaving 12 bases of the junction unmatched. Germline V CDR1 and CDR2: MNHEY, SMNVEV (reference sequence). CDR3 coding DNA: TGTGCCAGCAGTTTACCGGGACAGACTTTGCAGGCCCAGCATTTT. Translating it yields CASSLPGQTLQAQHF.

To note about this clone: The junction and the germline gene differ at one end; a read error may be behind it. The chain couples TRBV7-9 to TRBJ1-3; D is unclear. Germline-derived CDR1 and CDR2 are SEHNR and FQNEAQ (reference sequence). The CDR3 is 15 residues long. The CDR3 DNA sequence: TGTTCCAGCAGCCCCATTCGTCACGGGTACACCACCATATATTTT. Amino acid sequence: CSSSPIRHGYTTIYF. The variable domain in full, completed from reference TRBV7-9 and TRBJ1-3, reads DTGVSQNPRHKITKRGQNVTFRCDPISEHNRLYWYRQTLGQGPEFLTYFQNEAQLEKSRLLSDRFSAERPKGSFSTLEIQRTEQGDSAMYLCSSSPIRHGYTTIYFGEGSWLTVV.

V and J are TRBV30 and TRBJ1-1, with D maybe TRBD1 (5 bases). The CDR3 extends over 12 amino acids. Germline V CDR1 and CDR2: GTSNPN, SVGIG (reference sequence). V gave up 3 bases and J gave up 5 bases, with 10 bases separating them. CDR3 protein: CAWSPGGTEAFF. The CDR3 region has the DNA TGTGCCTGGAGCCCCGGGGGAACTGAAGCTTTCTTT.

This chain joins TRBV5-6 and TRBJ2-1; tentatively, D is TRBD1 (6 bases). V gave up 4 bases and J gave up 9 bases, with 14 bases separating them. From germline, CDR1 is SGHDT and CDR2 YYEEEE. The CDR3 is 13 amino acids. CDR3 residues: CASSINRAGEQFF. The CDR3 region has the DNA TGTGCCAGCAGCATAAACAGGGCTGGTGAGCAGTTCTTC.

This clone is a singleton in its sample. The V and J genes are TRBV28 and TRBJ1-5; D is undetermined. Germline V gene data show CDR1 as MDHEN and CDR2 as SYDVKM. The CDR3 covers 13 residues. V gave up 7 bases and J gave up 0 bases, with 7 bases separating them. The CDR3 DNA reads TGTGCCAGCATTGACATTAGCAATCAGCCCCAGCATTTT. Protein product: CASIDISNQPQHF. Complete variable domain (other parts from reference TRBV28 and TRBJ1-5): DVKVTQSSRYLVKRTGEKVFLECVQDMDHENMFWYRQDPGLGLRLIYFSYDVKMKEKGDIPEGYSVSREKKERFSLILESASTNQTSMYLCASIDISNQPQHFGDGTRLSIL.

The J gene is TRBJ2-7, the V gene TRBV29-1; TRBD1 matches at 9 bases. Germline V gives CDR1 SQVTM, CDR2 ANQGSEA. V lost 6 bases to trimming and J lost 4 bases; unmatched junction nucleotides: 13. The CDR3 has 15 amino acids. The DNA for the CDR3 is TGCAGCGTCACCCCCGGGACAGGGTTTTTATACGAGCAGTACTTC. It specifies CSVTPGTGFLYEQYF.

DNA for the CDR3: TGTGCCAGCAGCTTATACGTAGGTCTAGCGGTATACAATGAGCAGTTCTTC. This translates into CASSLYVGLAVYNEQFF. V gene TRBV7-9 combines with J gene TRBJ2-1, with 7 bases fitting TRBD2. J was trimmed by 4 bases and V by 2 bases; bases with no gene match: 11. Germline-derived CDR1 and CDR2 are SEHNR and FQNEAQ (reference sequence). CDR3 length equals 17 residues.